This TCR beta chain derives from a study of untreated major depressive disorder. Method: immunoSEQ multiplex PCR; TCRdb's copy keeps in-frame clones and lacks some. The repertoire consists of some 21,000 clones, with over 75% occurring once and the leading ten covering around 4.9%. CDR1 and CDR2 from the germline V gene are DFQATT and SNEGSKA (reference sequence). The CDR3 consists of 11 residues. The V end was cut by 1 base, the J end by 11 bases, with 9 bases between. Points on this clone: The antigen is unknown.

Each depressed patient was pairwise matched to a non-depressed control for sex, age, current smoking status and body mass index. The donors were all European-descended. Enrichment usually gave about 95% pure CD4+ T cells. Study outcomes and limitations: Depressed patients' CD4+ T cells carried increased TRBV05-01 (Vbeta 5.1) usage versus control CD4+ T cells.

This receptor was taken from a young woman in good health. The sequenced sample was CD4+ T cells from PBMCs. V gene TRBV20-1 combines with J gene TRBJ2-4; tentatively, D is TRBD1 (5 bases). CDR3 sequence: CSARVQGFQYF. CDR3 nucleotide sequence: TGCAGTGCTAGAGTGCAGGGTTTTCAGTACTTC.